These 21 T cell receptor beta chains came from one sample sequenced in a study of shared clonotypes between healthy human individuals. Clones were sequenced by immunoSEQ multiplex PCR, and TCRdb holds only the in-frame ones, with some missing. Here the sample spans more than 1.2 million clones, approximately 98.5% being singletons. The sample was naive CD4+ T cells sorted from blood. Subset defined: CD45RA+ positively selected. The receptor source for this set is a man younger than 45 in good health.

The chain links TRBV10-1 to TRBJ2-7; D is perhaps TRBD2 (6 bases). Trimming stripped 1 base from V and 3 bases from J, with 10 bases between. CDR3 length equals 14 residues. CDR1 is WNHNN, CDR2 SYGVQD, per germline (reference sequence). DNA for the CDR3: TGCGCCAGCAGTGAGTACGGGAGTTTCTACGAGCAGTACTTC. Translation gives CASSEYGSFYEQYF.

As regards this clone: Additional DNA sequences in this sample encode the identical CDR3. The V gene is TRBV5-1, the J gene TRBJ2-7; D is ambiguous. The CDR3 runs 14 residues. Per the germline V gene, CDR1 is SGHRS and CDR2 is YFSETQ. V was cut by 0 bases and J by 1 base, with 8 bases left in between. CDR3 protein: CASSLGTPSYEQYF. Here the CDR3 DNA reads TGCGCCAGCAGCTTGGGCACTCCGTCCTACGAGCAGTACTTC.

The sample holds one count of this clone. The genes are TRBV30 and TRBJ1-4; 10 nucleotides align to TRBD1. Germline values: CDR1 GTSNPN, CDR2 SVGIG (reference sequence). The CDR3 loop spans 14 amino acids. With 0 bases clipped from V and 8 bases from J, the junction kept 3 bases outside the gene matches. In DNA form, the CDR3 reads TGTGCCTGGAGTGTTGGGACAGGGGAGGAAAAACTGTTTTTT. The encoded protein is CAWSVGTGEEKLFF.

This chain joins TRBV28 and TRBJ2-2; a weak D match, TRBD2 (6 bases). This CDR3 region has 12 residues. The germline V gene encodes CDR1 MDHEN and CDR2 SYDVKM. Trimming took off 6 bases at V and 7 bases at J, with 9 bases between the two ends. The CDR3 spells CASSIGGGELFF. CDR3 nucleotide sequence: TGTGCCAGCAGCATCGGGGGCGGGGAGCTGTTTTTT.

The chain links TRBV9 to TRBJ2-2; D gene unclear. Between the trimmed V and J ends, which lost 3 bases and 5 bases, there was a span of 11 bases. From germline, CDR1 is SGDLS and CDR2 YYNGEE. The CDR3 has 14 residues. Here the CDR3 DNA reads TGTGCCAGCAGCGCCGTTTTGGCAACCGGGGAGCTGTTTTTT. Protein product: CASSAVLATGELFF.

The CDR3 sequence is CASSPSWAGVTETQYF. CDR3 nucleotides: TGTGCCAGCAGCCCTAGCTGGGCGGGAGTTACGGAGACCCAGTACTTC. The rearrangement links TRBV7-9 to TRBJ2-5, with 7 bases that match TRBD2. Germline loops: CDR1 SEHNR, CDR2 FQNEAQ (reference sequence). The length of the CDR3 is 16 residues. V gave up 5 bases and J gave up 5 bases; unmatched junction bases: 14.

The V call is TRBV5-1, the J call TRBJ1-3, with 10 positions matching TRBD1. Trimming removed 0 bases from V and 1 base from J; junction bases left unmatched: 4. The length of the CDR3 is 17 residues. Per germline, CDR1 SGHRS and CDR2 YFSETQ. This chain's CDR3 is CASSLAPGQGSGNTIYF. CDR3 sequence (DNA): TGCGCCAGCAGCTTGGCTCCGGGACAGGGGTCTGGAAACACCATATATTTT.

The chain is built from TRBV9 and TRBJ2-7; either TRBD1 or TRBD2 may fit D (5 bases each). The CDR3 consists of 16 residues. Germline V gene lookup returns CDR1 SGDLS and CDR2 YYNGEE. Trimming shortened V by 0 bases and J by 7 bases, and 20 bases separated the two germline ends. The CDR3 region is CASSVGGPGIPGEQYF. In nucleotides, the CDR3 is TGTGCCAGCAGCGTAGGAGGGCCGGGGATCCCAGGGGAGCAGTACTTC. The full variable domain, in which reference TRBV9 and TRBJ2-7 provide the parts outside the CDR3, is DSGVTQTPKHLITATGQRVTLRCSPRSGDLSVYWYQQSLDQGLQFLIQYYNGEERAKGNILERFSAQQFPDLHSELNLSSLELGDSALYFCASSVGGPGIPGEQYFGPGTRLTVT.

The chain couples TRBV9 to TRBJ2-2, with D possibly TRBD2 on 6 matching bases. V lost 3 bases and J 4 bases, leaving 10 bases between the germline ends. CDR1 is SGDLS, CDR2 YYNGEE, per germline. CDR3 length: 14 amino acids. CDR3: CASSATRRTGELFF. DNA of the CDR3: TGTGCCAGCAGCGCGACTAGACGCACCGGGGAGCTGTTTTTT.

The chain combines TRBV15 with TRBJ2-5; D is unclear. The CDR3 totals 14 residues. Deletions cut 2 bases from V and 1 base from J, with 8 bases between. Looked up from germline, CDR1 is LNHNV and CDR2 is YYDKDF (reference sequence). The CDR3 DNA reads TGTGCCACCAGCAGAAAAAGGGTCCAAGAGACCCAGTACTTC. Translating it yields CATSRKRVQETQYF.

This chain connects TRBV7-9 to TRBJ2-1; 9 bases are shared with TRBD2. The V segment lost 3 bases and the J segment 7 bases; nucleotides outside the gene matches: 7. There are 15 residues in the CDR3. Germline V gives CDR1 SEHNR, CDR2 FQNEAQ (reference sequence). DNA of the CDR3: TGTGCCAGCAGCTTGGGTCGGACTAGCGAGAATGAGCAGTTCTTC. It yields the protein CASSLGRTSENEQFF.

This chain joins TRBV10-3 and TRBJ2-7, with 9 bases matching TRBD2. There are 14 residues in the CDR3. Germline CDR1 is ENHRY and CDR2 is SYGVKD. Trimming took 2 bases from V and 9 from J; bases not matched to a gene: 8. The CDR3 DNA follows: TGTGCCATCAGTGAGACCTTAGCGGGAGCGTCGCAGTACTTC. Protein product: CAISETLAGASQYF.

The V and J genes are TRBV9 and TRBJ2-2; D tentatively reads TRBD1 or TRBD2 (6 bases each). V lost 6 bases and J 3 bases, leaving 15 bases between the germline ends. This CDR3 region has 15 residues. Germline values: CDR1 SGDLS, CDR2 YYNGEE. CDR3 amino acids: CASTRDTGDTGELFF. The DNA of the CDR3 is TGTGCCAGCACCCGGGACACGGGGGACACCGGGGAGCTGTTTTTT.

This rearrangement joins TRBV11-2 to TRBJ2-7, with TRBD1 matching over 7 bases. V trimming: 0 bases; J trimming: 0 bases; junction bases outside the gene matches: 2. Germline CDR1 reads SGHAT; CDR2 reads FQNNGV. The CDR3 extends over 15 amino acids. The DNA for the CDR3 is TGTGCCAGCAGCTTAGATCCAGGGGGCTCCTACGAGCAGTACTTC. Translation gives CASSLDPGGSYEQYF.

Worth noting for this clone: Different DNA sequences within this sample yield the same CDR3. V usage is TRBV7-9 and J usage is TRBJ1-5, with D perhaps matching TRBD1 (6 bases). The CDR3 is 14 residues long. V dropped 3 bases and J dropped 4 bases, with 10 bases sitting between them. Germline V gene sequence: CDR1 SEHNR, CDR2 FQNEAQ (reference sequence). The CDR3 spells CASSLVGGNQPQHF. The CDR3 coding sequence is TGTGCCAGCAGCTTGGTAGGGGGAAATCAGCCCCAGCATTTT.

This chain connects TRBV9 to TRBJ2-3, with D unclear. V lost 4 bases and J 2 bases, leaving 5 bases between the germline ends. Germline-derived CDR1 and CDR2 are SGDLS and YYNGEE. The CDR3 loop spans 12 amino acids. The CDR3 spells CASSSPTDTQYF. In nucleotides, the CDR3 is TGTGCCAGCAGCTCCCCCACAGATACGCAGTATTTT.

The CDR3 spells CASSLVGTSGSSYNEQFF. As DNA, the CDR3 is TGCGCCAGCAGCTTGGTCGGGACTAGCGGCAGCTCCTACAATGAGCAGTTCTTC. The chain carries TRBV5-1 and TRBJ2-1; 11 bases map to TRBD2. Germline-derived CDR1 and CDR2 are SGHRS and YFSETQ. V lost 0 bases, J lost 0 bases, and 5 bases stayed unmatched. The length of the CDR3 is 18 residues.

V gene TRBV15 combines with J gene TRBJ1-1, with D unresolved. Trimming shortened V by 2 bases and J by 7 bases, and 11 bases separated the two germline ends. From germline, CDR1 is LNHNV and CDR2 YYDKDF (reference sequence). The CDR3 is made up of 13 amino acids. This CDR3 is CATSRYVGYEAFF. The CDR3 nucleotides read TGTGCCACCAGCAGATACGTCGGCTATGAAGCTTTCTTT.

This rearrangement joins TRBV28 to TRBJ1-2; TRBD1 might be the D (6 bases). CDR1 MDHEN and CDR2 SYDVKM come from the germline V gene. The CDR3 covers 15 residues. Trimming cost V 6 bases and J 8 bases, with 22 bases left between them. The CDR3 DNA reads as TGTGCCAGCAGGGAGGGGACATCCACCCGAGGGGGCTACACCTTC. It yields the protein CASREGTSTRGGYTF.

This clone was detected once. V is TRBV29-1 and J is TRBJ2-1, with TRBD1 identical over 9 bases. This CDR3 is built from 17 residues. CDR1 is SQVTM, CDR2 ANQGSEA, per germline. The junction had 12 bases not matched to a gene; V was cut back by 5 bases and J by 1 base. CDR3 sequence (DNA): TGCAGCGTTAGGGGACCACAGGGGGCCAATTCCTACAATGAGCAGTTCTTC. Its translation is CSVRGPQGANSYNEQFF.

The chain has TRBV25-1 and TRBJ1-5; weak D call: TRBD1 (5 bases). V lost 0 bases and J 2 bases, leaving 11 bases between the germline ends. The germline V gene has CDR1 MGHDK and CDR2 SYGVNS. This CDR3 is built from 16 residues. CDR3 nucleotides: TGTGCCAGCAGTGAATACGGGGGTACGGGCAATCAGCCCCAGCATTTT. Amino acid sequence: CASSEYGGTGNQPQHF.